Listed below are T cell receptor beta chains from one sample, sequenced in a study of control samples from healthy donors and cancer patients. The method was immunoSEQ multiplex PCR; TCRdb's version includes in-frame clones alone and lacks a portion of them. The sample holds tens of thousands of clones, around four fifths seen once. Sequenced: PBMCs. The source of these receptors is a woman aged 50 to 60 with lung cancer. Both conserved end residues are part of each CDR3.

V: TRBV6-5; J: TRBJ2-5; CDR3: CASSYDRVETQYF
V: TRBV11-2; J: TRBJ1-1; CDR3: CASSHGRDTEAFF
V: TRBV5-1; J: TRBJ2-3; CDR3: CASSLASGGISGDTQYF
V: TRBV7-9; J: TRBJ1-5; CDR3: CASSSGQANQPQHF
V: TRBV9; J: TRBJ2-7; CDR3: CASSHFGTSGDEQYF
V: TRBV5-1; J: TRBJ2-7; CDR3: CASSLGAPGTQYF
V: TRBV15; J: TRBJ2-7; CDR3: CATSRETVLDEQYF
V: TRBV30; J: TRBJ2-3; CDR3: CAWKYGTVSTDTQYF
V: TRBV24-1; J: TRBJ1-2; CDR3: CATSDVRHGYTF
V: TRBV4-3; J: TRBJ2-1; CDR3: CASSPGTGAGYNEQFF
V: TRBV10-3; J: TRBJ2-6; CDR3: CAISESKGGSGANVLTF
V: TRBV21-1; J: TRBJ2-2; CDR3: CASSKEKGARTGELFF
V: TRBV28; J: TRBJ1-2; CDR3: CASTAGGYGYTF
V: TRBV5-3; J: TRBJ2-7; CDR3: CARRPGLAGGGYEQYF
V: TRBV5-1; J: TRBJ1-1; CDR3: CASSRAGVGTEAFF
V: TRBV7-9; J: TRBJ2-3; CDR3: CASSLVGVNTQYF
V: TRBV11-3; J: TRBJ2-7; CDR3: CASSTGAEQYF
V: TRBV29-1; J: TRBJ1-1; CDR3: CSVRSGTGVVGAFF